This TCR beta chain was identified during a study of response to subunit inactivated influenza vaccine. From the RT-PCR reads, TCRdb called clonotypes with MiXCR, one entry per CDR3 protein. The sample holds under 200,000 distinct CDR3 sequences, about 10% seen once. As regards this clonotype: Its specificity is not known.

Germline CDR1 and CDR2: SGHAT and FQNNGV. Between the trimmed V and J ends, which lost 5 bases and 3 bases, there was a span of 17 bases. CDR3 size: 15 residues. Study-level results: The authors offered the suggestion that each seasonal influenza vaccination recruits few new T cells.

The source is a man aged 45 to 70 who received an inactivated influenza vaccine. The chain has TRBV11-2 and TRBJ2-7; D is possibly TRBD1 (6 bases). Material: CD8+ T cells sorted from PBMCs, obtained roughly 24 months after vaccination. The CDR3 sequence: CASSLSGHNFYEQYF. The CDR3 DNA reads as TGTGCCAGCAGCCTCTCGGGACACAACTTCTACGAGCAGTACTTC.